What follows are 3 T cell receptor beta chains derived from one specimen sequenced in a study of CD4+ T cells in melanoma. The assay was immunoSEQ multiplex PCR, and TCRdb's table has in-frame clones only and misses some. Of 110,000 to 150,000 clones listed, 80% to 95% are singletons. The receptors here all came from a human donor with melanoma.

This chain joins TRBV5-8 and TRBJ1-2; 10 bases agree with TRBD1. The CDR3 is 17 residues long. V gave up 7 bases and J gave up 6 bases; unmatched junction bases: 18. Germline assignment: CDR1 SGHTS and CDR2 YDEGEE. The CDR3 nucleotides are TGTGCCAGCGGGGGGGGGACAGGGGCTAAACGGACAAATGGCTACACCTTC. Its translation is CASGGGTGAKRTNGYTF.

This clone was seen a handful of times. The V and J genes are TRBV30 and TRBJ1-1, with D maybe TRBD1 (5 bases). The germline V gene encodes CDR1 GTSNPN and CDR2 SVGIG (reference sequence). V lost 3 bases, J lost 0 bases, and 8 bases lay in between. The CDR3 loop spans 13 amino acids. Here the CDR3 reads CAWSRDLNTEAFF. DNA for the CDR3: TGTGCCTGGAGCAGGGATTTGAACACTGAAGCTTTCTTT.

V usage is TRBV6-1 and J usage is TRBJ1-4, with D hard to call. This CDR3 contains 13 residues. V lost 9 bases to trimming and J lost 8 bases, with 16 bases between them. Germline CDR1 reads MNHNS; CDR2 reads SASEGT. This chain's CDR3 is CASGYSLGEKLFF. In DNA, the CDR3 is TGTGCCAGTGGTTACAGTTTGGGAGAAAAACTGTTTTTT.